This T cell receptor beta chain is drawn from a study of blood T cell repertoires in COVID-19 (dated by TCRdb to 2018 to 2020). With regard to the full study: Collaborator samples came from the United States, Italy and Spain and covered acute and convalescent phases of COVID-19. The material from the prospective study consisted of cDNA or gDNA derived from T cells, B-cell-depleted T cells, or PBMCs. Subjects who had been exposed to COVID-19, were actively infected with it, or had recovered from it provided the deeply sampled blood TCRbeta repertoires that made up the dataset. The repertoires were released in a freely available public database intended as a resource for research on the immune response to SARS-CoV-2. Samples were obtained from the ongoing ImmuneRACE study (first 160 participants) and from over a thousand subjects provided by 6 global collaborators. The sample metadata nearly always contained a de-identified subject ID, COVID-19 status, age in years and sex. Where available, HLA class I and class II types were taken from metadata supplied by the sample provider and were not determined by assay-based typing.

The paper as a whole reports these results and caveats: Clinical and demographic metadata were provided uncurated, with the amount varying by source and participant.

Note on this clone: No cognate antigen has been identified for it. Per-base quality was not reported, and no clone a single base away is much larger than it. Other DNA variants within this sample encode the same CDR3.

Trimming costs V 1 base and J 1 base, and their ends lie 10 bases apart. The CDR3, cysteine through phenylalanine, is 15 amino acids long. Left in the record is the CDR3 DNA by itself, 45 bases read in frame from the first base. CDR1 is given as LNHDA and CDR2 as SQIVND, both from the germline V gene (reference sequence). TCRbeta CDR3 regions were amplified from genomic DNA using the immunoSEQ Assay, a bias-controlled multiplex PCR. In the original analysis: Nucleated cell counts per sample were estimated from amplification of reference gene primers within the assay. Sequence reads were collapsed and filtered to measure the absolute abundance of every unique TCRbeta CDR3 rearrangement. For each sample, productive Simpson clonality was calculated by taking the square root of Simpson's diversity index across productive rearrangements. Held by TCRdb, this immuneACCESS table contains in-frame sequences only and omits some clones. Under half of the omission traces to an unresolved V gene where checked; the cause of the rest is unknown. From that table come the V and J calls and clone size; the DNA was used to work out D and trimming. This sample is represented by around 70,000 clones; approximately 80% of them were singletons. Approximately 12% of the sample is held by the ten biggest clonotypes.

Whole blood was collected in K2EDTA tubes by collaborating institutions according to the institutions' own protocols. For TCRbeta analysis, collaborators shipped samples as frozen whole blood, isolated PBMCs, or DNA extracted from either of those sample types. The chain is encoded by TRBV19 joined to TRBJ1-2, and the D gene may be TRBD1, 5 bases matching. The sample was peripheral blood. The sequence was collected from a human donor in a cohort sampled during active COVID-19. The CDR3 reads CASSIGQGNNYGYTF. The sequenced DNA: TGTGCCAGTAGTATAGGCCAGGGTAATAACTATGGCTACACCTTC.